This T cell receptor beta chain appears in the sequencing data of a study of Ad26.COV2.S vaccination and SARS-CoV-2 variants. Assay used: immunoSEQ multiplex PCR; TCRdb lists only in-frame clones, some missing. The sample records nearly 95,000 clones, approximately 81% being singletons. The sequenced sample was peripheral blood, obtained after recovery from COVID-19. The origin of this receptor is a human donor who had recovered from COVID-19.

CDR3 DNA sequence: TGTGCCAGCACTACACTCTTGGGAGGGTACGAGCAGTACTTC. Its translation: CASTTLLGGYEQYF. This chain joins TRBV28 and TRBJ2-7; 7 bases match TRBD2. Germline V CDR1 and CDR2: MDHEN, SYDVKM. The CDR3 totals 14 residues. V lost 7 bases to trimming and J lost 4 bases; unmatched junction nucleotides: 10.